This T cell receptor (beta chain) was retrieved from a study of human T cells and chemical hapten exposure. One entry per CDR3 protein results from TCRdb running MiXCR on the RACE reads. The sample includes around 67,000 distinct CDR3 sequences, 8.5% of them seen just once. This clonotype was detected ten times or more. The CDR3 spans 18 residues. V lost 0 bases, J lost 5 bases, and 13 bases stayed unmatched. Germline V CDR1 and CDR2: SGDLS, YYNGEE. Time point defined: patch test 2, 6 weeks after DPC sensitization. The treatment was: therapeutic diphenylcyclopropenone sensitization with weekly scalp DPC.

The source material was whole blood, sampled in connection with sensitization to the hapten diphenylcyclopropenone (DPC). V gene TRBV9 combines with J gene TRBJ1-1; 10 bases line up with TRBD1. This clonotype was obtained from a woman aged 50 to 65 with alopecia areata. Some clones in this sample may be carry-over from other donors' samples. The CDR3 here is CASSVGGQGISGSTEAFF. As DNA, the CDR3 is TGTGCCAGCAGCGTAGGGGGACAGGGGATCTCGGGGTCTACTGAAGCTTTCTTT.